Listed below are T cell receptor beta chains from one sample, sequenced in a study of T-cell reconstitution after alpha-beta-depleted transplantation in children. A single record per CDR3 protein comes from TCRdb applying MiXCR to the PCR reads. The sample has approximately 400,000 distinct CDR3 sequences; roughly 11% are singletons. This material consisted of PBMCs from the stem cell graft donor, taken from the stem cell graft. All receptors come from a human donor who donated a stem cell graft to a child with acute myeloid leukemia. Each CDR3 is given with its conserved first and last residue. Fields, in order: clone size, V gene, J gene, D gene, CDR3 protein, CDR3 DNA. The D gene is left open where the match is weak. The listing skips clone size in some rows; elsewhere it reads once, few, many or a size class.

clone_size: NA
v_call: TRBV29-1
j_call: TRBJ2-6
d_call: TRBD1
cdr3_aa: CSATGDAGANVLTF
cdr3_nt: TGCAGCGCGACAGGGGACGCTGGGGCCAACGTCCTGACTTTC

clone_size: NA
v_call: TRBV10-2
j_call: TRBJ1-3
d_call: NA
cdr3_aa: CASRDARVSGNTIYF
cdr3_nt: TGCGCCAGCAGGGACGCAAGGGTCTCTGGAAACACCATATATTTT

clone_size: NA
v_call: TRBV30
j_call: TRBJ2-5
d_call: NA
cdr3_aa: CAWNRVGETQYF
cdr3_nt: TGTGCCTGGAACAGGGTTGGAGAGACCCAGTACTTC

clone_size: few
v_call: TRBV20-1
j_call: TRBJ1-3
d_call: TRBD1
cdr3_aa: CSAPERGRGNTIYF
cdr3_nt: TGCAGTGCCCCCGAGAGGGGGCGTGGAAACACCATATATTTT

clone_size: few
v_call: TRBV5-1
j_call: TRBJ2-3
d_call: TRBD2
cdr3_aa: CASSFERGASDTQYF
cdr3_nt: TGCGCCAGCAGCTTTGAGCGGGGGGCATCAGATACGCAGTATTTT

clone_size: NA
v_call: TRBV6-2/TRBV6-3
j_call: TRBJ2-3
d_call: TRBD2
cdr3_aa: CASSYNGGASDTQYF
cdr3_nt: TGTGCCAGCAGTTACAACGGGGGGGCTTCAGATACGCAGTATTTT

clone_size: few
v_call: TRBV5-1
j_call: TRBJ2-7
d_call: TRBD1
cdr3_aa: CASSHGQENYEQYF
cdr3_nt: TGCGCCAGCAGCCACGGACAGGAAAACTACGAGCAGTACTTC

clone_size: few
v_call: TRBV9
j_call: TRBJ2-7
d_call: TRBD1
cdr3_aa: CASSGQGGEQYF
cdr3_nt: TGTGCCAGCAGCGGACAGGGTGGCGAGCAGTACTTC

clone_size: NA
v_call: TRBV24-1
j_call: TRBJ2-2
d_call: NA
cdr3_aa: CATSDTQGPGELFF
cdr3_nt: TGTGCCACCAGTGATACCCAGGGTCCCGGGGAGCTGTTTTTT

clone_size: many
v_call: TRBV4-1
j_call: TRBJ2-1
d_call: TRBD1
cdr3_aa: CASSQGGQGTNEQFF
cdr3_nt: TGCGCCAGCAGCCAGGGCGGACAGGGAACCAATGAGCAGTTCTTC

clone_size: NA
v_call: TRBV27
j_call: TRBJ2-7
d_call: NA
cdr3_aa: CASSFSEGAYEQYF
cdr3_nt: TGTGCCAGCAGTTTTTCAGAAGGCGCCTACGAGCAGTACTTC

clone_size: few
v_call: TRBV29-1
j_call: TRBJ1-2
d_call: TRBD1
cdr3_aa: CSVEGQAYGYTF
cdr3_nt: TGCAGCGTTGAGGGACAGGCTTATGGCTACACCTTC

clone_size: NA
v_call: TRBV12-3/TRBV12-4
j_call: TRBJ1-3
d_call: NA
cdr3_aa: CASSFGVSRKNSGNTIYF
cdr3_nt: TGTGCCAGCAGTTTTGGCGTGAGCAGGAAAAACTCTGGAAACACCATATATTTT

clone_size: NA
v_call: TRBV10-2
j_call: TRBJ2-7
d_call: TRBD2
cdr3_aa: CASAGTSGVYEQYF
cdr3_nt: TGCGCCAGCGCCGGGACTAGCGGGGTCTACGAGCAGTACTTC

clone_size: NA
v_call: TRBV5-1
j_call: TRBJ2-2
d_call: TRBD2
cdr3_aa: CASQERGGSTGELFF
cdr3_nt: TGCGCCAGCCAGGAGCGGGGGGGTAGCACCGGGGAGCTGTTTTTT

clone_size: NA
v_call: TRBV7-2
j_call: TRBJ1-2
d_call: TRBD1
cdr3_aa: CASSFGTVLYGYTF
cdr3_nt: TGTGCCAGCAGCTTCGGGACAGTGCTCTATGGCTACACCTTC

clone_size: NA
v_call: TRBV20-1
j_call: TRBJ2-2
d_call: NA
cdr3_aa: CSARQGLARELFF
cdr3_nt: TGCAGTGCTAGACAGGGTCTGGCTCGGGAGCTGTTTTTT

clone_size: NA
v_call: TRBV15
j_call: TRBJ2-5
d_call: NA
cdr3_aa: CATSRVPGTPQETQYF
cdr3_nt: TGTGCCACCAGCAGAGTCCCAGGGACTCCGCAAGAGACCCAGTACTTC

clone_size: many
v_call: TRBV30
j_call: TRBJ1-1
d_call: NA
cdr3_aa: CAWSRWGEAFF
cdr3_nt: TGTGCCTGGAGCCGGTGGGGTGAAGCTTTCTTT

clone_size: NA
v_call: TRBV30
j_call: TRBJ1-4
d_call: NA
cdr3_aa: CAWSKRSTNEKLFF
cdr3_nt: TGTGCCTGGAGTAAGCGGTCAACTAATGAAAAACTGTTTTTT

clone_size: NA
v_call: TRBV28
j_call: TRBJ1-1
d_call: NA
cdr3_aa: CASRITDRRGMNTEAFF
cdr3_nt: TGTGCCAGCAGGATAACCGACAGGAGAGGTATGAACACTGAAGCTTTCTTT

clone_size: NA
v_call: TRBV12-3/TRBV12-4
j_call: TRBJ2-1
d_call: TRBD2
cdr3_aa: CASRPRLAGGTVEQFF
cdr3_nt: TGTGCCAGCAGACCCCGACTAGCGGGGGGGACGGTTGAGCAGTTCTTC

clone_size: once
v_call: TRBV5-1
j_call: TRBJ2-3
d_call: NA
cdr3_aa: CASRLRIGTDTQYF
cdr3_nt: TGCGCCAGCAGGCTACGAATAGGCACAGATACGCAGTATTTC

clone_size: NA
v_call: TRBV3-1
j_call: TRBJ1-1
d_call: TRBD1
cdr3_aa: CASSQESGQGQAFF
cdr3_nt: TGTGCCAGCAGCCAAGAGTCGGGACAGGGGCAAGCTTTCTTT

clone_size: NA
v_call: TRBV4-2
j_call: TRBJ2-2
d_call: NA
cdr3_aa: CASSPPYGELFF
cdr3_nt: TGTGCCAGCAGCCCGCCGTACGGGGAGCTGTTTTTT

clone_size: few
v_call: TRBV15
j_call: TRBJ1-2
d_call: NA
cdr3_aa: CATSRGGLTGDYGYTF
cdr3_nt: TGTGCCACCAGCAGAGGTGGACTCACCGGGGACTATGGCTACACCTTC

clone_size: NA
v_call: TRBV30
j_call: TRBJ1-2
d_call: NA
cdr3_aa: CAWSVGGNGYTF
cdr3_nt: TGTGCCTGGAGTGTAGGGGGAAACGGCTACACCTTC

clone_size: few
v_call: TRBV6-1
j_call: TRBJ2-2
d_call: TRBD1
cdr3_aa: CASSLGVLTGLTGELFF
cdr3_nt: TGTGCCAGCAGTCTAGGGGTTCTGACAGGGCTCACCGGGGAGCTGTTTTTT

clone_size: NA
v_call: TRBV11-2
j_call: TRBJ2-1
d_call: NA
cdr3_aa: CASSSTGGDEQFF
cdr3_nt: TGTGCCAGCAGCTCTACGGGGGGCGATGAGCAGTTCTTC

clone_size: many
v_call: TRBV6-2/TRBV6-3
j_call: TRBJ2-2
d_call: TRBD2
cdr3_aa: CASSPSGRDTGELFF
cdr3_nt: TGTGCCAGCAGTCCCAGCGGGAGGGACACCGGGGAGCTGTTTTTT

clone_size: NA
v_call: TRBV29-1
j_call: TRBJ2-1
d_call: NA
cdr3_aa: CSVEVRAPYNEQFF
cdr3_nt: TGCAGCGTTGAGGTGAGGGCCCCATACAATGAGCAGTTCTTC

clone_size: NA
v_call: TRBV20-1
j_call: TRBJ1-3
d_call: TRBD1
cdr3_aa: CSVTRDRGPGNTIYF
cdr3_nt: TGCAGTGTGACCCGGGACAGAGGTCCTGGAAACACCATATATTTT

clone_size: NA
v_call: TRBV20-1
j_call: TRBJ2-3
d_call: TRBD2
cdr3_aa: CSAWTSGMADTQYF
cdr3_nt: TGCAGTGCTTGGACTAGCGGGATGGCAGATACGCAGTATTTT

clone_size: NA
v_call: TRBV7-2
j_call: TRBJ2-7
d_call: TRBD2
cdr3_aa: CASSLGIGLAASLSQYF
cdr3_nt: TGTGCCAGCAGCTTAGGAATAGGCCTAGCGGCCTCTCTCTCGCAGTACTTC

clone_size: NA
v_call: TRBV29-1
j_call: TRBJ2-2
d_call: NA
cdr3_aa: CSVGNTGELFF
cdr3_nt: TGCAGCGTTGGTAACACCGGGGAGCTGTTTTTT

clone_size: few
v_call: TRBV7-2
j_call: TRBJ2-7
d_call: NA
cdr3_aa: CASSPAGETYEQYF
cdr3_nt: TGTGCCAGCAGCCCTGCTGGGGAAACCTACGAGCAGTACTTC

clone_size: NA
v_call: TRBV12-3/TRBV12-4
j_call: TRBJ2-5
d_call: NA
cdr3_aa: CASSFDIGGAGETQYF
cdr3_nt: TGTGCCAGCAGTTTCGACATTGGGGGGGCAGGAGAGACCCAGTACTTC

clone_size: NA
v_call: TRBV10-2
j_call: TRBJ2-5
d_call: NA
cdr3_aa: CASSEPWGSEKETQYF
cdr3_nt: TGCGCCAGCAGTGAGCCTTGGGGGAGCGAAAAAGAGACCCAGTACTTC

clone_size: few
v_call: TRBV5-1
j_call: TRBJ2-2
d_call: NA
cdr3_aa: CASSLFQDRELFF
cdr3_nt: TGCGCCAGCAGCTTGTTCCAGGACCGGGAGCTGTTTTTT

clone_size: few
v_call: TRBV10-3
j_call: TRBJ1-5
d_call: TRBD1
cdr3_aa: CATSRQGADSNQPQHF
cdr3_nt: TGTGCCACTTCGAGGCAGGGGGCTGATAGCAATCAGCCCCAGCATTTT

clone_size: NA
v_call: TRBV6-2/TRBV6-3
j_call: TRBJ1-1
d_call: NA
cdr3_aa: CASSYYGGEAFF
cdr3_nt: TGTGCCAGCAGTTACTACGGGGGGGAAGCTTTCTTT

clone_size: NA
v_call: TRBV10-3
j_call: TRBJ2-3
d_call: NA
cdr3_aa: CAIRSPRTDTQYF
cdr3_nt: TGTGCCATCAGGTCCCCCAGAACAGATACGCAGTATTTT

clone_size: NA
v_call: TRBV29-1
j_call: TRBJ2-5
d_call: TRBD1
cdr3_aa: CSVLDRVEQETQYF
cdr3_nt: TGCAGCGTTCTGGACAGGGTAGAACAAGAGACCCAGTACTTC

clone_size: few
v_call: TRBV11-1
j_call: TRBJ2-1
d_call: NA
cdr3_aa: CASSQPRNVQKRRNEQFF
cdr3_nt: TGTGCCAGCAGCCAACCGAGGAATGTACAGAAAAGAAGGAATGAGCAGTTCTTC

clone_size: many
v_call: TRBV6-2/TRBV6-3
j_call: TRBJ1-2
d_call: NA
cdr3_aa: CASSQDLTTANYGYTF
cdr3_nt: TGTGCCAGCAGCCAAGATCTTACGACTGCTAACTATGGCTACACCTTC

clone_size: few
v_call: TRBV2
j_call: TRBJ1-2
d_call: NA
cdr3_aa: CATHGYSGYGYTF
cdr3_nt: TGTGCCACCCACGGCTATTCAGGCTATGGCTACACCTTC

clone_size: NA
v_call: TRBV29-1
j_call: TRBJ1-1
d_call: NA
cdr3_aa: CSVAGGGAEAFF
cdr3_nt: TGCAGCGTTGCGGGAGGGGGGGCTGAAGCTTTCTTT

clone_size: once
v_call: TRBV7-6
j_call: TRBJ2-5
d_call: TRBD2
cdr3_aa: CASTRLAGEETQYF
cdr3_nt: TGTGCCAGCACGCGGCTAGCGGGAGAAGAGACCCAGTACTTC

clone_size: many
v_call: TRBV12-3/TRBV12-4
j_call: TRBJ2-1
d_call: NA
cdr3_aa: CASSLVIEQFF
cdr3_nt: TGTGCCAGCAGTTTAGTTATTGAGCAGTTCTTC

clone_size: NA
v_call: TRBV28
j_call: TRBJ2-7
d_call: NA
cdr3_aa: CASILRAGATAEQYF
cdr3_nt: TGTGCCAGCATCCTCAGGGCCGGGGCCACCGCCGAGCAGTACTTC